This T cell receptor beta chain was found in a study of response to subunit inactivated influenza vaccine. Each CDR3 protein is one row after TCRdb ran MiXCR on the RT-PCR reads. The sample has about 500,000 distinct CDR3 sequences, 16% seen once; the top ten hold about 3%. This clonotype was found a few times. Its antigen is unidentified. General study results and limits: The authors proposed limited new T cell recruitment per seasonal influenza vaccination.

Germline V gene lookup returns CDR1 MNHNS and CDR2 SASEGT. The V end lost 5 bases, the J end lost 2 bases, and 11 bases lay between the germline ends. The CDR3 length is 14 residues. The origin of this receptor is a man between 50 and 69 years old who received an inactivated influenza vaccine. The specimen comprised CD4+ T cells sorted from PBMCs, sampled around 25 months after vaccination. The gene calls are TRBV6-1 and TRBJ2-3, with TRBD2 as a possible D gene (5 bases). For the CDR3, the DNA is TGTGCCAGCAGTCGGGATAGCTTCACAGATACGCAGTATTTT. Protein: CASSRDSFTDTQYF.